The 17 T cell receptor beta chains below were found in one sample sequenced in a study of blood T cell repertoires in COVID-19. Profiled with immunoSEQ multiplex PCR; TCRdb holds only in-frame clones, not every one. The sample lists 300,000 or so clones, 90% seen once, with 2% to 3% in the top ten. Sequencing input: PBMCs or T cells enriched from blood (not recorded which). Every receptor here comes from a man between 60 and 75 years old who had recovered from COVID-19.

V gene TRBV15 combines with J gene TRBJ2-3; tentatively, D is TRBD2 (5 bases). The CDR3 has 18 residues. Trimming took 5 bases from V and 6 from J, leaving 27 bases between them. Germline V gene sequence: CDR1 LNHNV, CDR2 YYDKDF (reference sequence). As DNA, the CDR3 is TGTGCCACCAGCGCGTGGCCCGTTCAGCCGGGGTCGGACGATACGCAGTATTTT. Protein product: CATSAWPVQPGSDDTQYF.

The chain combines TRBV27 with TRBJ1-4, with 7 bases that match TRBD1. Germline CDR1 MNHEY, CDR2 SMNVEV (reference sequence). The J segment lost 10 bases and the V segment lost 3 bases, leaving 5 bases of the junction unmatched. The CDR3 has 13 residues. CDR3 nucleotide sequence: TGTGCCAGCAGTTTTCCAGGGGGTTCAAAACTGTTTTTT. This codes for CASSFPGGSKLFF. The full variable domain, its missing parts supplied by reference TRBV27 and TRBJ1-4, is EAQVTQNPRYLITVTGKKLTVTCSQNMNHEYMSWYRQDPGLGLRQIYYSMNVEVTDKGDVPEGYKVSRKEKRNFPLILESPSPNQTSLYFCASSFPGGSKLFFGSGTQLSVL.

The chain recombines TRBV6-6 with TRBJ1-5; weak D call: TRBD1 (5 bases). The length of the CDR3 is 18 residues. The V gene lost 5 bases and the J gene lost 1 base, with 21 bases spanning the gap. Looked up from germline, CDR1 is MNHNY and CDR2 is SVGAGI (reference sequence). The CDR3 DNA follows: TGTGCCAGCAGTCCTCGGGGGTTAGTGACAGCAAGCAATCAGCCCCAGCATTTT. Protein sequence: CASSPRGLVTASNQPQHF.

The chain uses TRBV27 and TRBJ2-7, with 8 bases matching TRBD1. V trimming: 5 bases; J trimming: 2 bases; junction bases outside the gene matches: 5. The CDR3 runs to 14 residues. Germline V lookup: CDR1 MNHEY, CDR2 SMNVEV (reference sequence). As DNA, the CDR3 is TGTGCCAGCAGTCACGGACAGGGACCCTACGAGCAGTACTTC. Its translation is CASSHGQGPYEQYF.

This chain joins TRBV7-3 and TRBJ2-2, with 8 positions matching TRBD2. V lost 2 bases, J lost 2 bases, and 1 base stayed unmatched. The CDR3 has 15 residues. The germline CDR1 and CDR2 sequences are SGHTA and FQGTGA. CDR3 in DNA: TGTGCCAGCAGCTTAGCGGGAGGAAACACCGGGGAGCTGTTTTTT. It specifies CASSLAGGNTGELFF.

CDR3: CAILQGPMNYGYTF. The CDR3 DNA follows: TGTGCCATCTTACAGGGGCCTATGAACTATGGCTACACCTTC. This chain joins TRBV6-5 and TRBJ1-2; TRBD1 agrees at 7 bases. Trimming at V came to 10 bases and at J to 2 bases, leaving 10 bases not matched to a gene. Germline CDR1 and CDR2: MNHEY and SVGAGI. CDR3 length equals 14 residues.

As DNA, the CDR3 is TGCGCCAGCAGCCCCGGGGGGGACGCGCAGCCCCAGCATTTT. Protein sequence: CASSPGGDAQPQHF. This chain links TRBV5-1 with TRBJ1-5; possibly TRBD1 for D (5 bases). The CDR3 sequence is 14 residues long. Trimming pared 4 bases from V and 7 bases from J, leaving 15 bases between. CDR1 is SGHRS, CDR2 YFSETQ, per germline.

This clone showed up just a few times. The chain combines TRBV9 with TRBJ2-7; TRBD1 agrees at 8 bases. Germline V CDR1 and CDR2: SGDLS, YYNGEE. The CDR3 sequence is 15 residues long. With V trimmed by 0 bases and J by 5 bases, 7 bases remained unmatched. CDR3 DNA: TGTGCCAGCAGCGTAGCGACAGGGGTGTTGGACGAGCAGTACTTC. As protein: CASSVATGVLDEQYF.

The rearrangement links TRBV12-3 or TRBV12-4 to TRBJ2-1, with 7 bases that match TRBD1. The CDR3 loop spans 13 amino acids. V shed 5 bases, J shed 7 bases, and the junction held 5 bases outside the gene matches. The CDR3 sequence: CASSPTGFNEQFF. CDR3 coding DNA: TGTGCCAGCAGTCCGACAGGGTTTAATGAGCAGTTCTTC.

CDR3 sequence (DNA): TGCGCCAGCAGCTCCCCGGGACAGGGAAACAATGAGCAGTTCTTC. This translates into CASSSPGQGNNEQFF. The chain joins TRBV5-1 to TRBJ2-1; the match to TRBD1 covers 9 bases. The CDR3 is 15 residues long. V was pared by 3 bases and J by 5 bases, with 6 bases of the junction left unmatched. Germline values: CDR1 SGHRS, CDR2 YFSETQ.

The chain carries TRBV6-5 and TRBJ1-1, with no clear D. The V end lost 0 bases, the J end lost 0 bases, and 8 bases lay between the germline ends. Per the germline V gene, CDR1 is MNHEY and CDR2 is SVGAGI. The CDR3 length is 15 residues. CDR3 sequence reads: CASSYSSSLNTEAFF. DNA of the CDR3: TGTGCCAGCAGTTACTCGTCGAGTTTGAACACTGAAGCTTTCTTT.

V usage is TRBV19 and J usage is TRBJ2-4, with TRBD2 matching 16 bases. V was pared by 10 bases and J by 1 base, with 19 bases of the junction left unmatched. This CDR3 has 21 residues. Germline values: CDR1 LNHDA, CDR2 SQIVND (reference sequence). DNA of the CDR3: TGTGCCACCAGGGAAGATCCAATACCGGGACTAGCGGGAGGGGCCAAAAACATTCAGTACTTC. It is translated as CATREDPIPGLAGGAKNIQYF.

This clone has a single count. The chain recombines TRBV11-2 with TRBJ1-4; the D is unclear. The CDR3 extends over 14 amino acids. The germline gives CDR1 SGHAT, CDR2 FQNNGV. The V end was cut by 10 bases, the J end by 5 bases, with 17 bases between. CDR3 nucleotides: TGTGCCACCAGAAATCAGCTACTAAATGAAAAACTGTTTTTT. Protein sequence: CATRNQLLNEKLFF.

As concerns this clone: Other DNA sequences from this sample encode an identical CDR3 as well. This chain joins TRBV5-5 and TRBJ2-2, with 9 bases matching TRBD1. Looked up from germline, CDR1 is SGHKS and CDR2 is YYEKEE (reference sequence). With V trimmed by 4 bases and J by 0 bases, 1 base remained unmatched. The CDR3 runs to 15 residues. CDR3 in DNA: TGTGCCAGCAGCCGACAGGGGGCGAACACCGGGGAGCTGTTTTTT. Amino acids: CASSRQGANTGELFF.

This chain uses TRBV30 with TRBJ1-1; D unclear. Germline V gives CDR1 GTSNPN, CDR2 SVGIG (reference sequence). The CDR3 runs to 14 residues. Trimming shortened V by 1 base and J by 0 bases, and 9 bases separated the two germline ends. The CDR3 loop reads CAWSAVNLNTEAFF. Written as DNA, the CDR3 is TGTGCCTGGAGTGCCGTGAACTTGAACACTGAAGCTTTCTTT.

V and J are TRBV2 and TRBJ2-1; the D gene is possibly TRBD2 (5 bases). The CDR3 sequence is 14 residues long. V lost 6 bases, J lost 3 bases, and 12 bases lay in between. Germline V gives CDR1 SNHLY, CDR2 FYNNEI. The CDR3 loop reads CASRTGEGYNEQFF. The CDR3 DNA follows: TGTGCCAGCAGGACGGGTGAGGGCTACAATGAGCAGTTCTTC.

The chain employs TRBV19 and TRBJ2-7; 12 nucleotides line up with TRBD2. This CDR3 spans 17 amino acids. Losses at the gene ends were 4 bases for V and 0 bases for J; bases not matched to a gene: 7. Germline assignment: CDR1 LNHDA and CDR2 SQIVND (reference sequence). CDR3 DNA: TGTGCCAGTAGTAACCCTTGGACTAGCGGGGCCTCCTACGAGCAGTACTTC. Its protein product is CASSNPWTSGASYEQYF.